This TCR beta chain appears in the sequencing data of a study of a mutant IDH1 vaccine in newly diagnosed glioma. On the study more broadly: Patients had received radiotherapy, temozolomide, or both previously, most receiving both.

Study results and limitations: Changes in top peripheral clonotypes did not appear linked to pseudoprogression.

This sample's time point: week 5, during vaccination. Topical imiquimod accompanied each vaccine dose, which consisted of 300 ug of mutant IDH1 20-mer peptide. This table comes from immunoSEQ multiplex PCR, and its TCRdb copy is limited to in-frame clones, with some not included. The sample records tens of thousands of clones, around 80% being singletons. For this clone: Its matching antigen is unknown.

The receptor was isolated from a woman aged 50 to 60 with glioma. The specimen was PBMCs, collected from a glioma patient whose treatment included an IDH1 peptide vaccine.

In nucleotides, the CDR3 is TGTGCCAGCAGCTTAAATCGGCAGCAGCCCCAGCATTTT. Amino acids: CASSLNRQQPQHF. The gene calls are TRBV7-3 and TRBJ1-5; D is uncertain. V gave up 1 base and J gave up 7 bases, with 8 bases separating them. The length of the CDR3 is 13 residues. Germline-derived CDR1 and CDR2 are SGHTA and FQGTGA.